This T cell receptor beta chain stems from a study of blood T cell repertoires in COVID-19. Across the study: Acute and convalescent COVID-19 specimens originated in the United States, Italy and Spain. The analysed material was cDNA or gDNA that came from T cells, B-cell-depleted T cells, or PBMCs.

As originally analysed: Amplifying reference gene primers gave estimates of nucleated cell counts. Repertoires were generated with immunoSEQ multiplex PCR, while TCRdb's copy carries only in-frame clones and drops some. That table furnishes V, J and clone size, whereas the DNA furnished D and trimming. This table holds about 91,000 clones, roughly 91% found once. This clone was counted a few times. CDR1 is MNHEY and CDR2 is SVGAGI in the germline V gene. The CDR3 length is 16 residues. With 2 bases clipped from V and 5 bases from J, the junction kept 7 bases outside the gene matches. J is TRBJ1-2 and V is TRBV6-5; 11 bases are shared with TRBD1. This sequence originates from a woman over 75 with active COVID-19. Sequenced input: peripheral blood. CDR3 in amino acids: CASSYLRTGGGYGYTF. Written as DNA, the CDR3 is TGTGCCAGCAGTTACCTACGGACAGGGGGCGGATATGGCTACACCTTC.